These T cell receptor beta chains were read from a single sample in a study of T-cell reconstitution after alpha-beta-depleted transplantation in children. Each CDR3 protein is one row after TCRdb ran MiXCR on the PCR reads. The repertoire holds 580,000 or so distinct CDR3 sequences, with about 23% as singletons. This sample comprised PBMCs, mostly from graft donor cells, obtained 360 days after TCRalphabeta/CD19-depleted stem cell transplant. Every receptor here comes from a boy younger than two who had a stem cell transplant for acute myeloid leukemia, so the T cells may come from the graft donor. Each CDR3 is given with its conserved first and last residue. Each record gives: V gene, J gene, D gene, clone size, CDR3 protein, CDR3 DNA. The D gene is left open where the match is weak. The size field is filled for only some rows; it gives once, few, many or a size class.

>TRBV21-1|TRBJ2-7|.|.
CASSKAHYEQYF
TGTGCCAGCAGCAAAGCTCACTACGAGCAGTACTTC
>TRBV4-3|TRBJ1-2|.|.
CASSQGISTDGYTF
TGCGCCAGCAGCCAAGGAATCTCAACCGATGGCTACACCTTC
>TRBV12-3/TRBV12-4|TRBJ2-7|TRBD1|many
CASSYGTGGFYEQYF
TGTGCCAGCAGCTACGGGACAGGGGGATTCTACGAGCAGTACTTC
>TRBV28|TRBJ2-7|TRBD1|once
CASSFRTGGGEQYF
TGTGCCAGCAGTTTCCGGACAGGGGGAGGCGAGCAGTACTTC
>TRBV20-1|TRBJ2-3|TRBD2|.
CSWTSGASTDTQYF
TGCAGTTGGACTAGCGGGGCCTCCACAGATACGCAGTATTTT
>TRBV20-1|TRBJ2-3|TRBD2|many
CSAAGGYSSTDTQYF
TGCAGTGCAGCGGGGGGTTACTCTAGCACAGATACGCAGTATTTT
>TRBV20-1|TRBJ2-1|.|.
CSATLTNYNEQFF
TGCAGTGCAACTCTCACCAACTACAATGAGCAGTTCTTC
>TRBV7-7|TRBJ2-1|.|many
CASSFEGYGEQFF
TGTGCCAGCAGCTTTGAGGGTTACGGTGAGCAGTTCTTC
>TRBV2|TRBJ2-2|.|.
CASSEDQSVPRGELFF
TGTGCCAGCAGTGAAGACCAGAGCGTTCCCCGCGGGGAGCTGTTTTTT
>TRBV5-1|TRBJ2-2|.|few
CASSLVGATGELFF
TGCGCCAGCAGCTTGGTAGGGGCCACCGGGGAGCTGTTTTTT
>TRBV7-9|TRBJ1-1|.|.
CASSLKGHTEAFF
TGTGCCAGCAGCTTAAAGGGTCACACTGAAGCTTTCTTT
>TRBV20-1|TRBJ2-3|.|many
CSASGRRGLDTQYF
TGCAGTGCTAGCGGAAGACGAGGGTTAGATACGCAGTATTTT
>TRBV6-2/TRBV6-3|TRBJ2-1|.|.
CASSYDGWQGDYYNEQFF
TGTGCCAGCAGTTACGACGGTTGGCAGGGCGACTACTACAATGAGCAGTTCTTC